The 5 T cell receptor beta chains given below trace back to one sample, sequenced in a study of cytomegalovirus exposure and HLA in healthy donors. The PCR made use of 60 Vbeta and 13 Jbeta primers. Sequencing used immunoSEQ multiplex PCR; TCRdb keeps in-frame clones, though not all of them. Here the sample spans more than 100,000 clones, around four fifths being singletons. The sequencing input was PBMCs. The receptors here all came from a woman in her 40s in good health and CMV-seronegative.

This clone was recorded a few times. The chain employs TRBV5-1 and TRBJ1-4; tentative D call: TRBD1 (5 bases). Germline V gives CDR1 SGHRS, CDR2 YFSETQ. V lost 0 bases to trimming and J lost 2 bases, with 8 bases between them. The length of the CDR3 is 15 residues. CDR3 DNA: TGCGCCAGCAGCTTGGCCCCAGGGACTAATGAAAAACTGTTTTTT. Translating it yields CASSLAPGTNEKLFF. Full variable domain (outside the CDR3, taken from reference TRBV5-1 and TRBJ1-4): KAGVTQTPRYLIKTRGQQVTLSCSPISGHRSVSWYQQTPGQGLQFLFEYFSETQRNKGNFPGRFSGRQFSNSRSEMNVSTLELGDSALYLCASSLAPGTNEKLFFGSGTQLSVL.

This clone appeared once. The chain has TRBV7-2 and TRBJ1-1; D is unresolved. The CDR3 length is 15 residues. Trimming cost V 5 bases and J 0 bases, with 13 bases left between them. The germline CDR1 and CDR2 sequences are SGHTA and FQGNSA. The CDR3 DNA sequence: TGTGCCAGCAGCCTCCAGGAGGGTATGAACACTGAAGCTTTCTTT. Amino acid sequence: CASSLQEGMNTEAFF. The variable domain in full, completed from reference TRBV7-2 and TRBJ1-1, reads GAGVSQSPSNKVTEKGKDVELRCDPISGHTALYWYRQSLGQGLEFLIYFQGNSAPDKSGLPSDRFSAERTGGSVSTLTIQRTQQEDSAVYLCASSLQEGMNTEAFFGQGTRLTVV.

The rearrangement uses TRBV4-1 and TRBJ1-6; 7 bases align to TRBD1. This CDR3 has 15 amino acids. Per germline, CDR1 MGHRA and CDR2 YSYEKL. Trimming took 1 base from V and 10 from J; bases not matched to a gene: 7. In DNA, the CDR3 is TGCGCCAGCAGCCAAGCTTTCAGGGGGATATCACCCCTCCACTTT. Its translation is CASSQAFRGISPLHF.

V usage is TRBV10-2 and J usage is TRBJ2-5; a possible D gene is TRBD2 (5 bases). V lost 8 bases to trimming and J lost 9 bases, with 16 bases between them. The CDR3 is 12 residues long. The germline V gene encodes CDR1 WSHSY and CDR2 SAAADI. In DNA, the CDR3 is TGCGCCAGCGAGGAGAGGGCCCGGGCCCAGTACTTC. It specifies CASEERARAQYF.

This CDR3 is CASSIYETQYF. As DNA, the CDR3 is TGTGCCAGTAGTATATATGAGACCCAGTACTTC. The V and J genes are TRBV19 and TRBJ2-5; D not resolved. V was pared by 2 bases and J by 5 bases, with 3 bases between. The CDR3 covers 11 residues. Per germline, CDR1 LNHDA and CDR2 SQIVND (reference sequence).